Below, 20 T cell receptor beta chains from the same sample are listed, as sequenced in a study of human T cells and chemical hapten exposure (dated by TCRdb to the early 2020s). Libraries came from RACE. The sequencer was a NextSeq 500. Through fastp at Q25 and MiXCR, TCRdb rebuilt clones from the public reads, retaining in-frame beta chains. Identical CDR3 proteins give one entry, which carries the most common genes and DNA. This sample comprises about 40,000 distinct CDR3 sequences, 3% to 4% of them detected only once. 6.5% to 8% of the sample goes to the ten largest clones. This sample's time point label indicates: patch test 2, 6 weeks after DPC sensitization. This specimen's treatment or condition label, per the study, means: therapeutic diphenylcyclopropenone sensitization with weekly scalp DPC. This sample comprised whole blood, obtained in connection with sensitization to the hapten diphenylcyclopropenone (DPC). The receptor source for this set is a man in his forties with alopecia areata. Some clones in this sample may be carry-over from other donors' samples.

This clonotype appeared many times. This chain joins TRBV9 and TRBJ1-1; D is uncertain. The V and J ends lost 4 bases and 4 bases respectively, with 17 bases between them. Germline V gene data show CDR1 as SGDLS and CDR2 as YYNGEE. The CDR3 spans 15 residues. CDR3 residues: CASSPKGLPGTEAFF. The CDR3 nucleotides read TGTGCCAGCAGCCCTAAGGGCCTCCCGGGCACTGAAGCTTTCTTT.

This clonotype came up many times. The chain recombines TRBV20-1 with TRBJ2-3; D ambiguous. The CDR3 runs 11 residues. Trimming took 6 bases from V and 0 from J, leaving 4 bases between them. Germline V gene data show CDR1 as DFQATT and CDR2 as SNEGSKA (reference sequence). As DNA, the CDR3 is TGCAGTGCCGGAAGCACAGATACGCAGTATTTT. It translates to CSAGSTDTQYF.

The sample holds many counts of this clonotype. CDR3 region: CASSFGDSGNIQYF. In nucleotides, the CDR3 is TGTGCCAGCAGTTTCGGGGACTCGGGAAACATTCAGTACTTC. The chain is built from TRBV28 and TRBJ2-4; TRBD2 is a possible D gene (6 bases). The germline V and J ends were trimmed by 3 bases and 6 bases, with 12 bases remaining between them. The germline V gene encodes CDR1 MDHEN and CDR2 SYDVKM. The CDR3 totals 14 residues.

This clonotype was counted at least ten times. The V and J genes are TRBV7-9 and TRBJ2-7; D possibly corresponds to TRBD1 (7 bases). The CDR3 is 15 amino acids. Trimming took off 4 bases at V and 5 bases at J, with 18 bases between the two ends. CDR1 is SEHNR, CDR2 FQNEAQ, per germline (reference sequence). The CDR3 coding sequence is TGTGCCAGCAGCTCCCCACAGGGGACTCTGGACGAGCAGTACTTC. It yields the protein CASSSPQGTLDEQYF.

The table lists this clonotype with many counts. The chain links TRBV12-3 or TRBV12-4 to TRBJ1-2; no reliable D call. V lost 7 bases, J lost 4 bases, and 10 bases lay in between. There are 12 residues in the CDR3. The CDR3 reads CASISTAYGYTF. CDR3 nucleotides: TGTGCCAGCATAAGTACAGCCTATGGCTACACCTTC.

This clonotype was detected a few times. The chain joins TRBV7-2 to TRBJ2-4; the match to TRBD2 covers 14 bases. This CDR3 has 17 residues. J gave up 3 bases and V 5 bases, and 6 bases lay outside the gene matches. Per the germline V gene, CDR1 is SGHTA and CDR2 is FQGNSA. This CDR3 reads CASSPIGLAGGKNIQYF. CDR3 in DNA: TGTGCCAGCAGCCCCATCGGACTAGCGGGAGGCAAAAACATTCAGTACTTC.

Ten or more counts support this clonotype. DNA of the CDR3: TGTGCCAGCACACCTGCCAGGGAAGGCTTTGGTGGCTACACCTTC. This encodes CASTPAREGFGGYTF. The chain recombines TRBV6-2 or TRBV6-3 with TRBJ1-2; a possible D gene is TRBD1 (5 bases). Germline CDR1 reads MNHEY; CDR2 reads SVGEGT. The V gene lost 7 bases and the J gene lost 7 bases, with 22 bases spanning the gap. The CDR3 covers 15 residues.

This clonotype turned up a few times. The chain recombines TRBV7-9 with TRBJ1-1; no firm D call. The germline V gene has CDR1 SEHNR and CDR2 FQNEAQ (reference sequence). The CDR3 contains 15 residues. Deletions cut 5 bases from V and 0 bases from J, with 13 bases between. CDR3 loop: CASSHPRILNTEAFF. In DNA form, the CDR3 reads TGTGCCAGCAGCCACCCCAGGATATTGAACACTGAAGCTTTCTTT.

The rearrangement links TRBV7-2 to TRBJ1-2; D is unclear. Between the trimmed V and J ends, which lost 1 base and 7 bases, there was a span of 16 bases. Germline CDR1 reads SGHTA; CDR2 reads FQGNSA. This CDR3 has 15 residues. The CDR3 loop reads CASSLGLREVLGYTF. The CDR3 DNA sequence: TGTGCCAGCAGCTTAGGACTCCGGGAAGTTCTTGGCTACACCTTC. The full variable domain, in which reference TRBV7-2 and TRBJ1-2 provide the parts outside the CDR3, is GAGVSQSPSNKVTEKGKDVELRCDPISGHTALYWYRQSLGQGLEFLIYFQGNSAPDKSGLPSDRFSAERTGGSVSTLTIQRTQQEDSAVYLCASSLGLREVLGYTFGSGTRLTVV.

This clonotype was seen repeatedly, ten times or more. The chain employs TRBV5-1 and TRBJ2-1; perhaps TRBD2 as D (6 bases). CDR1 and CDR2 (germline): SGHRS, YFSETQ. CDR3 size: 14 residues. Trimming cost V 7 bases and J 0 bases, with 11 bases left between them. The CDR3 here is CASRRESSYNEQFF. In nucleotides, the CDR3 is TGCGCCAGCCGCCGGGAGAGCTCCTACAATGAGCAGTTCTTC.

The table lists this clonotype with many counts. The V and J genes are TRBV20-1 and TRBJ2-3; 11 bases line up with TRBD2. With 6 bases clipped from V and 5 bases from J, the junction kept 13 bases outside the gene matches. Per germline, CDR1 DFQATT and CDR2 SNEGSKA (reference sequence). The CDR3 length is 16 residues. In nucleotides, the CDR3 is TGCAGTGCGCGGACAGGGCTAGCGGGAGGCGGAGATACGCAGTATTTT. Translation: CSARTGLAGGGDTQYF.

This clonotype was observed at least ten times. The chain carries TRBV2 and TRBJ1-1; the D is unclear. The CDR3 loop spans 12 amino acids. V lost 3 bases, J lost 5 bases, and 7 bases lay in between. CDR1 SNHLY and CDR2 FYNNEI come from the germline V gene. CDR3 bases: TGTGCCAGCAGTGATCTGGGGACTGAAGCTTTCTTT. It yields the protein CASSDLGTEAFF.

This clonotype counts as medium-sized. The chain links TRBV5-6 to TRBJ2-6, with 7 positions matching TRBD1. The germline gives CDR1 SGHDT, CDR2 YYEEEE. Unmatched junction bases numbered 4, after V lost 4 bases and J lost 0 bases. The CDR3 spans 16 residues. The CDR3 loop reads CASSPEGASGANVLTF. The CDR3 DNA sequence: TGTGCCAGCAGCCCCGAGGGGGCCTCTGGGGCCAACGTCCTGACTTTC.

Ten or more counts support this clonotype. The V gene is TRBV7-2, the J gene TRBJ2-7, with 10 bases that match TRBD2. J gave up 2 bases and V 4 bases, and 5 bases lay outside the gene matches. This CDR3 has 15 amino acids. Germline V CDR1 and CDR2: SGHTA, FQGNSA. CDR3 in amino acids: CASSSTSGAPYEQYF. CDR3 bases: TGTGCCAGCAGCTCTACTAGCGGGGCTCCCTACGAGCAGTACTTC.

The CDR3 DNA reads TGTGCCAGCAGCCAAGATCTTGGTGCGGGAGCCTCAGATACGCAGTATTTT. Amino acids: CASSQDLGAGASDTQYF. The V gene is TRBV4-2, the J gene TRBJ2-3, with 7 bases fitting TRBD2. CDR3 length equals 17 residues. The germline CDR1 and CDR2 sequences are LGHNA and YNFKEQ. The ends lost 0 bases at V and 4 bases at J; junction bases unmatched: 10.

This clonotype was detected many times. The chain recombines TRBV5-1 with TRBJ2-5; D unclear. This CDR3 is built from 13 residues. Trimming took 5 bases from V and 2 from J, leaving 10 bases between them. Germline CDR1 is SGHRS and CDR2 is YFSETQ. The CDR3 nucleotides are TGCGCCAGCAGAGGGTTTATTCAAGAGACCCAGTACTTC. Amino acids: CASRGFIQETQYF.

This clonotype was counted at least ten times. This sequence joins TRBV4-2 and TRBJ1-4; TRBD1 might be the D (6 bases). V dropped 0 bases and J dropped 4 bases, with 6 bases sitting between them. Germline loops: CDR1 LGHNA, CDR2 YNFKEQ. CDR3 size: 14 residues. The CDR3 spells CASSQEQGNEKLFF. The DNA for the CDR3 is TGTGCCAGCAGCCAAGAACAGGGTAATGAAAAACTGTTTTTT.

This clonotype has at least ten counts. V gene TRBV19 combines with J gene TRBJ2-6; 7 nucleotides agree with TRBD1. The CDR3 sequence is 16 residues long. The V and J ends lost 5 bases and 0 bases, in that order; junction bases with no gene match: 4. Germline assignment: CDR1 LNHDA and CDR2 SQIVND (reference sequence). The CDR3, as DNA: TGTGCCAGTAGTCGCGGACAGGCCTCTGGGGCCAACGTCCTGACTTTC. Translation: CASSRGQASGANVLTF.

This clonotype appeared many times. The J gene is TRBJ1-2, the V gene TRBV15; D is undetermined. Trimming cost V 9 bases and J 2 bases, with 16 bases left between them. Germline V gene sequence: CDR1 LNHNV, CDR2 YYDKDF (reference sequence). This CDR3 comprises 14 residues. The chain's CDR3 is CATRVGGLNYGYTF. CDR3 DNA sequence: TGTGCCACGCGGGTAGGAGGCCTAAACTATGGCTACACCTTC.

This clonotype has at least ten counts. The chain has TRBV6-5 and TRBJ2-7, with 7 positions matching TRBD1. Germline V gives CDR1 MNHEY, CDR2 SVGAGI. With 5 bases clipped from V and 1 base from J, the junction kept 5 bases outside the gene matches. This CDR3 has 14 amino acids. The CDR3 here is CASSTSGGSYEQYF. The CDR3 bases are TGTGCCAGCAGTACATCAGGGGGATCCTACGAGCAGTACTTC.